The source of this T cell receptor beta chain is a study of blood T cells in healthy people across ages. The study's findings and limits: Fewer expanded clones and more diversity marked long-lived versus aged donors.

With regard to this clonotype: The antigen remains unidentified.

A sample-barcoded 5' primer and a J-beta primer mix were used in a second PCR of roughly 6 to 11 cycles. From the 5' RACE reads, TCRdb called clonotypes with MiXCR, one entry per CDR3 protein. The repertoire has some 1.1 million distinct CDR3 sequences, roughly two fifths of them found once; the top ten carry over 10%. Those donating, healthy Caucasian individuals from Russia, were aged roughly 6 to 100. This receptor was identified in a man between 18 and 35 years old in good health. Sequenced material: blood.

CDR3 coding DNA: TGTGCCAGCAGCCATGGGCAGGGCTCGAACACCGGGGAGCTGTTTTTT. Translation gives CASSHGQGSNTGELFF. The genes are TRBV11-2 and TRBJ2-2; a possible D gene is TRBD1 (5 bases). V shed 5 bases and J shed 0 bases, with 13 bases lying between them. Per germline, CDR1 SGHAT and CDR2 FQNNGV. The CDR3 totals 16 residues. The full variable domain, with the rest looked up from reference TRBV11-2 and TRBJ2-2, is EAGVAQSPRYKIIEKRQSVAFWCNPISGHATLYWYQQILGQGPKLLIQFQNNGVVDDSQLPKDRFSAERLKGVDSTLKIQPAKLEDSAVYLCASSHGQGSNTGELFFGEGSRLTVL.